This TCR beta chain was recorded in a study of T-cell reconstitution after alpha-beta-depleted transplantation in children. CDR1 SQVTM and CDR2 ANQGSEA come from the germline V gene. Trimming shortened V by 0 bases and J by 1 base, and 16 bases separated the two germline ends. The length of the CDR3 is 16 residues. During its preparation, the TCRbeta library received unique molecular identifiers. TCRdb fed the PCR reads into MiXCR, producing one record per CDR3 protein. The sample lists around 250,000 distinct CDR3 sequences, around 9.6% occurring once. This sequence originates from a human donor who donated a stem cell graft to a child with SCID. Specimen: PBMCs from the stem cell graft donor, collected from the stem cell graft. This chain links TRBV29-1 with TRBJ2-7, with D maybe TRBD1 (6 bases). The CDR3 DNA follows: TGCAGCGTTGAAGACCCCGACAGGACGAGATCCTACGAGCAGTACTTC. Its translation: CSVEDPDRTRSYEQYF.